Listed below are T cell receptor beta chains from one sample, sequenced in a study of cytomegalovirus exposure and HLA in healthy donors. Data came from immunoSEQ multiplex PCR; TCRdb stores just in-frame clones and leaves some out. The sample has about 140,000 clones, nearly 80% seen once. Sequencing was performed on PBMCs. The receptors derive from a male donor in good health and CMV-seronegative. CDR3s include the opening cysteine and the closing phenylalanine or tryptophan. The order of the fields is J gene, clone size, V gene, D gene, CDR3 protein, CDR3 DNA. The D gene is left open where the match is weak. Clone size is given for some rows only: seen once, a few or many times, or a class if the clone is expanded.

>TRBJ2-5|few|TRBV6-6|-
CASTPWGRETQYF
TGTGCCAGCACCCCTTGGGGGCGAGAGACCCAGTACTTC
>TRBJ1-5|-|TRBV18|-
CATGVGGNQPQHF
TGTGCCACCGGAGTGGGAGGCAATCAGCCCCAGCATTTT
>TRBJ1-1|-|TRBV27|-
CASSFIPGGGTEAFF
TGTGCCAGCAGTTTTATCCCTGGCGGGGGCACTGAAGCTTTCTTT
>TRBJ1-1|once|TRBV7-9|-
CASSPGIGLNTEAFF
TGTGCCAGCAGCCCCGGAATCGGGTTGAACACTGAAGCTTTCTTT
>TRBJ2-2|-|TRBV4-1|-
CASSQGTPDTGELFF
TGCGCCAGCAGCCAAGGGACACCGGACACCGGGGAGCTGTTTTTT
>TRBJ2-7|-|TRBV7-8|TRBD2
CASSLMALAGLSEQYF
TGTGCCAGCAGCTTAATGGCCCTAGCGGGGTTGAGCGAGCAGTACTTC
>TRBJ1-1|-|TRBV7-9|TRBD1
CASSFGQGSRTKAFF
TGTGCCAGCAGCTTCGGACAGGGGTCGCGGACTAAAGCTTTCTTT
>TRBJ1-5|-|TRBV4-1|TRBD1
CASSQTGTGRNQPQHF
TGCGCCAGCAGCCAGACCGGGACAGGACGCAATCAGCCCCAGCATTTT
>TRBJ1-1|-|TRBV25-1|-
CASRGGAGAFF
TGTGCCTCCCGCGGGGGGGCGGGTGCTTTCTTT
>TRBJ2-3|-|TRBV2|TRBD2
CATHKSGVTDTQYF
TGTGCCACCCACAAAAGCGGGGTCACAGATACGCAGTATTTT
>TRBJ1-2|once|TRBV29-1|-
CSVELQGSYGYTF
TGCAGCGTCGAACTACAGGGATCCTATGGCTACACCTTC
>TRBJ1-2|-|TRBV28|TRBD1
CASSSISGTVYGYTF
TGTGCCAGCAGCTCTATCTCCGGGACAGTCTATGGCTACACCTTC
>TRBJ2-2|-|TRBV10-3|-
CAISERTENTGELFF
TGTGCCATCAGTGAGAGGACAGAGAACACCGGGGAGCTGTTTTTT
>TRBJ2-5|-|TRBV6-4|-
CASSDSMYLSFQETQYF
TGTGCCAGCAGTGACTCGATGTACTTATCCTTCCAAGAGACCCAGTACTTC
>TRBJ2-6|-|TRBV6-5|-
CASSYNQAGANVLTF
TGTGCCAGCAGTTACAATCAGGCTGGGGCCAACGTCCTGACTTTC
>TRBJ1-2|-|TRBV27|-
CASSLGGGSYTF
TGTGCCAGCAGTTTGGGAGGTGGGAGCTACACCTTC